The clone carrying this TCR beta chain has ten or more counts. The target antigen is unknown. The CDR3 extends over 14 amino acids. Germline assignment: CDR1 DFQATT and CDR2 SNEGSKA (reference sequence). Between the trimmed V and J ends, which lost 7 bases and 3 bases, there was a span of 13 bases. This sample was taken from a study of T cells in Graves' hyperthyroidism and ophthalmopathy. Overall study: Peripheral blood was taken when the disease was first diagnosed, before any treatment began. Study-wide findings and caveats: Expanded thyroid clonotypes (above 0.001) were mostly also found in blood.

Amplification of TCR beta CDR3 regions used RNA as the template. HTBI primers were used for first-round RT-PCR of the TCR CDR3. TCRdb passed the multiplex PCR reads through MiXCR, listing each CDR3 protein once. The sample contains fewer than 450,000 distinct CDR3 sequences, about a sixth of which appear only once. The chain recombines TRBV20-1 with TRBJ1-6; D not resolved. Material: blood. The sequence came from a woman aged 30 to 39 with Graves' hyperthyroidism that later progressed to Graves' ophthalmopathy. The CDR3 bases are TGCAGTGTTTTTTTGGCCGGCTATAATTCACCCCTCCACTTT. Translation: CSVFLAGYNSPLHF.